The 21 T cell receptor beta chains below all came from one sample that was sequenced in a study of T cells after yellow fever vaccination. TCRdb itself ran the 5' RACE reads through MiXCR, one entry per CDR3 protein. The sample records hundreds of thousands of distinct CDR3 sequences, about 17% being singletons. The sample in question was PBMCs, obtained before the yellow fever booster vaccination. The source of these receptors is a man aged 18 to 29 who received the YFV17D yellow fever vaccine.

This clonotype turned up a few times. The chain employs TRBV11-2 and TRBJ2-7; TRBD2 might be the D (6 bases). Germline V lookup: CDR1 SGHAT, CDR2 FQNNGV. V gave up 5 bases and J gave up 3 bases, with 14 bases separating them. The CDR3 has 14 amino acids. The CDR3 DNA is TGTGCCAGCAGCGGACTACGCGGGGACTACGAGCAGTACTTC. Translated: CASSGLRGDYEQYF. Looking up the rest from reference TRBV11-2 and TRBJ2-7 gives the full variable domain: EAGVAQSPRYKIIEKRQSVAFWCNPISGHATLYWYQQILGQGPKLLIQFQNNGVVDDSQLPKDRFSAERLKGVDSTLKIQPAKLEDSAVYLCASSGLRGDYEQYFGPGTRLTVT.

The genes are TRBV4-3 and TRBJ2-5, with TRBD1 as a possible D gene (7 bases). Germline V gene lookup returns CDR1 LGHNA and CDR2 YSLEER. V lost 0 bases and J lost 2, with 16 bases in between. CDR3 size: 17 residues. CDR3 region: CASSQDILQGTQETQYF. The CDR3, as DNA: TGCGCCAGCAGCCAAGACATCTTACAGGGGACTCAAGAGACCCAGTACTTC.

This clonotype was observed a handful of times. The chain couples TRBV29-1 to TRBJ2-7; D might be TRBD1 (5 bases). This CDR3 is built from 13 residues. The germline V gene has CDR1 SQVTM and CDR2 ANQGSEA. V was trimmed by 5 bases and J by 0 bases, leaving 11 bases between them. As DNA, the CDR3 is TGCAGCGTTTCACCCGACAGCTCCTACGAGCAGTACTTC. Protein: CSVSPDSSYEQYF.

This clonotype was seen a few times. This sequence joins TRBV7-9 and TRBJ2-1, with 11 bases identical to TRBD1. V lost 1 base and J lost 10; bases outside the gene matches: 6. From germline, CDR1 is SEHNR and CDR2 FQNEAQ (reference sequence). The CDR3 loop spans 15 amino acids. CDR3 region: CASSLVGQGGPEQFF. CDR3 sequence (DNA): TGTGCCAGCAGCTTAGTGGGACAGGGGGGCCCAGAGCAGTTCTTC.

The CDR3 nucleotides read TGTGCCAGCACTTTACAGGTCATCGGGGGCACAGATACGCAGTATTTT. Translation: CASTLQVIGGTDTQYF. The rearrangement links TRBV7-9 to TRBJ2-3; either TRBD1 or TRBD2 may supply D (5 bases each). V was trimmed by 7 bases and J by 1 base, leaving 18 bases between them. Germline assignment: CDR1 SEHNR and CDR2 FQNEAQ (reference sequence). The CDR3 runs 16 residues.

The DNA for the CDR3 is TGCAGTGCTAGAGAAACTAGCTACAATGAGCAGTTCTTC. Translated, it gives CSARETSYNEQFF. The chain has TRBV20-1 and TRBJ2-1, with D perhaps matching TRBD2 (5 bases). Trimming cost V 0 bases and J 3 bases, with 6 bases left between them. Germline V gene sequence: CDR1 DFQATT, CDR2 SNEGSKA (reference sequence). This CDR3 contains 13 residues.

This clonotype was counted a few times. V usage is TRBV27 and J usage is TRBJ1-5, with 9 bases identical to TRBD1. J gave up 6 bases and V 6 bases, and 9 bases lay outside the gene matches. This CDR3 spans 15 amino acids. CDR1 is MNHEY, CDR2 SMNVEV, per germline (reference sequence). CDR3 sequence: CASSPRDRETQPQHF. In DNA, the CDR3 is TGTGCCAGCAGCCCCCGGGACAGGGAAACTCAGCCCCAGCATTTT.

The J gene is TRBJ1-2, the V gene TRBV9; D gene uncertain. V gave up 1 base and J gave up 10 bases, with 17 bases separating them. The CDR3 extends over 14 amino acids. CDR1 and CDR2 from the germline V gene are SGDLS and YYNGEE. The CDR3 spells CASSVMSVASFYTF. The CDR3 bases are TGTGCCAGCAGCGTAATGTCGGTTGCAAGTTTCTACACCTTC.

The chain combines TRBV5-1 with TRBJ2-3, with 7 bases matching TRBD1. V was pared by 7 bases and J by 7 bases, with 12 bases of the junction left unmatched. The length of the CDR3 is 14 residues. Germline assignment: CDR1 SGHRS and CDR2 YFSETQ. CDR3 loop: CASGRQGLPNTQYF. The CDR3 DNA reads TGCGCCAGCGGCCGACAGGGCCTACCTAATACGCAGTATTTT.

The genes are TRBV27 and TRBJ2-2; D unresolved. This CDR3 spans 15 amino acids. Germline lookup yields CDR1 MNHEY and CDR2 SMNVEV (reference sequence). Between the trimmed V and J ends, which lost 2 bases and 5 bases, there was a span of 12 bases. The CDR3 spells CASSLGGQMTGELFF. The CDR3 DNA follows: TGTGCCAGCAGTTTAGGTGGGCAGATGACCGGGGAGCTGTTTTTT.

The rearrangement links TRBV12-3 or TRBV12-4 to TRBJ2-4; D perhaps matches TRBD2 (5 bases). The CDR3 sequence is 14 residues long. Deletions cut 5 bases from V and 8 bases from J, with 16 bases between. For the CDR3, the DNA is TGTGCCAGCAGTCCGGGTCGCCCCGGGGACATTCAGTACTTC. Amino acid sequence: CASSPGRPGDIQYF.

The table lists this clonotype with a few counts. CDR3 in amino acids: CAWSREAGPQHF. DNA of the CDR3: TGTGCCTGGAGTAGGGAGGCTGGACCCCAGCATTTT. The chain has TRBV30 and TRBJ1-5; D gene unclear. Trimming cost V 2 bases and J 10 bases, with 12 bases left between them. This CDR3 has 12 amino acids. CDR1 and CDR2 from the germline V gene are GTSNPN and SVGIG (reference sequence).

The CDR3 loop reads CASSYTTAPLAVYEQYF. CDR3 nucleotides: TGTGCCAGCAGTTACACTACAGCCCCGCTAGCGGTGTACGAGCAGTACTTC. This sequence joins TRBV6-5 and TRBJ2-7; 7 nucleotides line up with TRBD2. The CDR3 contains 17 residues. Germline V lookup: CDR1 MNHEY, CDR2 SVGAGI. Trimming at V came to 2 bases and at J to 4 bases, leaving 14 bases not matched to a gene.

This sequence joins TRBV29-1 and TRBJ1-1; a possible D gene is TRBD1 (6 bases). The germline CDR1 and CDR2 sequences are SQVTM and ANQGSEA. This CDR3 comprises 15 residues. Deletions cut 6 bases from V and 4 bases from J, with 21 bases between. CDR3 nucleotides: TGCAGCGTGATACCACGGGACACCCTTAGCACTGAAGCTTTCTTT. Residues: CSVIPRDTLSTEAFF.

The count of this clonotype is one. This chain connects TRBV6-6 to TRBJ2-5; D call uncertain. Per the germline V gene, CDR1 is MNHNY and CDR2 is SVGAGI (reference sequence). Trimming removed 5 bases at V and 10 bases at J, with 17 bases between. This CDR3 has 13 residues. The CDR3 spells CASSALDRAHQYF. As DNA, the CDR3 is TGTGCCAGCAGTGCACTCGACCGAGCTCACCAGTACTTC.

This clonotype was picked up a small number of times. The CDR3 bases are TGCAGTGCTAGTCGGACAGGCGGGAATTGGCCCCAGCATTTT. This translates into CSASRTGGNWPQHF. This chain links TRBV20-1 with TRBJ1-5; 7 nucleotides align to TRBD1. There are 14 residues in the CDR3. Germline V gene sequence: CDR1 DFQATT, CDR2 SNEGSKA (reference sequence). The V gene end was trimmed by 3 bases and the J gene end by 9 bases; junction bases not matched to a gene: 11.

The chain links TRBV20-1 to TRBJ2-4; tentatively, D is TRBD1 or TRBD2 (5 bases each). The germline gives CDR1 DFQATT, CDR2 SNEGSKA (reference sequence). V was pared by 6 bases and J by 6 bases, with 9 bases between. The CDR3 consists of 11 residues. The DNA of the CDR3 is TGCAGTGCAGGGGACCGAAACATTCAGTACTTC. Translating gives CSAGDRNIQYF.

The chain recombines TRBV6-5 with TRBJ2-3, with D tentatively TRBD1 or TRBD2 (5 bases each). This CDR3 comprises 13 residues. V lost 8 bases and J lost 4, with 13 bases in between. The V gene's germline CDR1 is MNHEY and CDR2 SVGAGI. In nucleotides, the CDR3 is TGTGCCAGCGGGGGACGCGCCCCAGATACGCAGTATTTT. Its protein is CASGGRAPDTQYF.

The chain recombines TRBV30 with TRBJ2-5; TRBD2 is a possible D gene (6 bases). Trimming removed 2 bases from V and 3 bases from J, with 10 bases in between. From germline, CDR1 is GTSNPN and CDR2 SVGIG (reference sequence). This CDR3 is built from 13 residues. CDR3 residues: CAWSRGLKETQYF. In nucleotides, the CDR3 is TGTGCCTGGAGTCGGGGGTTGAAAGAGACCCAGTACTTC.

This clonotype was counted between two and nine times. The chain is built from TRBV7-9 and TRBJ1-1; no clear D. This CDR3 contains 17 residues. Trimming cost V 2 bases and J 1 base, with 17 bases left between them. Germline V gene lookup returns CDR1 SEHNR and CDR2 FQNEAQ (reference sequence). This CDR3 is CASSLIPGDIGNTEAFF. In DNA, the CDR3 is TGTGCCAGCAGCTTAATCCCCGGTGACATAGGGAACACTGAAGCTTTCTTT.

The chain has TRBV7-3 and TRBJ2-1, with 8 bases fitting TRBD2. Losses at the gene ends were 0 bases for V and 10 bases for J; bases not matched to a gene: 8. The CDR3 extends over 15 amino acids. In germline, CDR1 is SGHTA, CDR2 FQGTGA. This CDR3 reads CASSLTSGARLEQFF. CDR3 bases: TGTGCCAGCAGCTTAACTAGCGGGGCACGATTGGAGCAGTTCTTC.